What follows are 15 T cell receptor beta chains derived from one specimen sequenced in a study of T cell responses to AZD1222 COVID-19 vaccine. Only in-frame clones appear in the TCRdb table, and some are missing; sequencing was by immunoSEQ multiplex PCR. The sample carries roughly 120,000 clones, 88% recorded once. The sample in question was peripheral blood, obtained on day 0 of AZD1222 vaccination. The receptors shown here come from an adult in good health.

CDR3 bases: TGTGCCAGCAGTAAGTTTAGCGGGAGGGCCGATACGCAGTATTTT. Its protein product is CASSKFSGRADTQYF. V and J are TRBV6-5 and TRBJ2-3, with 11 bases identical to TRBD2. V lost 5 bases to trimming and J lost 6 bases; unmatched junction nucleotides: 7. The CDR3 contains 15 residues. Germline loops: CDR1 MNHEY, CDR2 SVGAGI.

This chain links TRBV2 with TRBJ1-4; the D is unclear. CDR3 size: 12 residues. The ends were cut back, 7 bases at V and 7 bases at J, with 10 bases in the middle. The germline V gene encodes CDR1 SNHLY and CDR2 FYNNEI. CDR3 amino acids: CASTLRVEKLFF. DNA of the CDR3: TGTGCCAGCACTTTGAGGGTTGAAAAACTGTTTTTT.

The J gene is TRBJ1-2, the V gene TRBV6-5, with 8 bases lining up with TRBD1. V gave up 6 bases and J gave up 0 bases; unmatched junction bases: 6. This CDR3 has 15 residues. Germline V gives CDR1 MNHEY, CDR2 SVGAGI. The CDR3 sequence: CASRGQGETNYGYTF. DNA of the CDR3: TGTGCCAGCAGAGGACAGGGCGAGACTAACTATGGCTACACCTTC.

This sequence joins TRBV4-1 and TRBJ1-6; D is ambiguous. From germline, CDR1 is MGHRA and CDR2 YSYEKL. The CDR3 runs to 15 residues. The germline V and J ends were trimmed by 1 base and 11 bases, with 15 bases remaining between them. CDR3 sequence reads: CASSQVTALSPPLHF. The CDR3 bases are TGCGCCAGCAGCCAAGTAACAGCCTTATCTCCACCCCTCCACTTT.

CDR3 sequence (DNA): TGTGCCAGCAGTTTGGGGACAGGCTCTGGAAACACCATATATTTT. Translating gives CASSLGTGSGNTIYF. The chain carries TRBV7-2 and TRBJ1-3, with 8 bases lining up with TRBD1. There are 15 residues in the CDR3. The germline V gene encodes CDR1 SGHTA and CDR2 FQGNSA. The J segment lost 0 bases and the V segment lost 6 bases, leaving 4 bases of the junction unmatched.

The chain employs TRBV5-4 and TRBJ2-3, with a possible D match to TRBD2 (7 bases). Trimming took off 4 bases at V and 0 bases at J, with 15 bases between the two ends. The germline V gene has CDR1 SGHNT and CDR2 YYREEE (reference sequence). The CDR3 contains 16 residues. CDR3 bases: TGTGCCAGCAGCCCCTACACGGGGGGCAGCACAGATACGCAGTATTTT. It is translated as CASSPYTGGSTDTQYF.

This sequence joins TRBV27 and TRBJ1-6; D may be TRBD1 (6 bases). Trimming stripped 5 bases from V and 6 bases from J, with 17 bases between. Germline values: CDR1 MNHEY, CDR2 SMNVEV (reference sequence). CDR3 length equals 16 residues. The CDR3 spells CASSPGGRGGNSPLHF. In DNA, the CDR3 is TGTGCCAGCAGTCCCGGCGGGAGGGGGGGTAATTCACCCCTCCACTTT.

The chain couples TRBV19 to TRBJ1-5; D is perhaps TRBD1 (6 bases). This CDR3 has 16 residues. Germline V CDR1 and CDR2: LNHDA, SQIVND (reference sequence). Trimming stripped 2 bases from V and 10 bases from J, with 21 bases between. The CDR3: CASSITGPAKGRPQHF. The CDR3 coding sequence is TGTGCCAGTAGTATAACAGGGCCAGCCAAGGGTCGTCCCCAGCATTTT.

This clone was observed a few times. This chain uses TRBV6-2 or TRBV6-3 with TRBJ2-5; 7 nucleotides align to TRBD2. V lost 6 bases to trimming and J lost 5 bases; unmatched junction nucleotides: 9. CDR3 length: 14 amino acids. Germline loops: CDR1 MNHEY, CDR2 SVGEGT. The CDR3: CASSLTTSRETQYF. The CDR3 coding sequence is TGTGCCAGCAGCCTCACGACTAGCAGGGAGACCCAGTACTTC.

The rearrangement links TRBV6-5 to TRBJ1-5, with D tentatively TRBD1 (5 bases). Germline CDR1 MNHEY, CDR2 SVGAGI. This CDR3 has 13 residues. The germline V and J ends were trimmed by 5 bases and 10 bases, with 15 bases remaining between them. The DNA of the CDR3 is TGTGCCAGCAGTCGGGACGGGCAGGGACCCCAGCATTTT. Protein sequence: CASSRDGQGPQHF.

The rearrangement links TRBV5-1 to TRBJ1-6, with D perhaps matching TRBD1 (5 bases). The ends were cut back, 4 bases at V and 0 bases at J, with 11 bases in the middle. Germline assignment: CDR1 SGHRS and CDR2 YFSETQ. The CDR3 covers 16 residues. CDR3 sequence reads: CASSPRGSSYNSPLHF. The CDR3 nucleotides read TGCGCCAGCAGCCCCCGGGGGAGCTCCTATAATTCACCCCTCCACTTT.

The CDR3 DNA reads TGTGCCAGCAGTTACTCGGGGTGGATGAACACTGAAGCTTTCTTT. Protein sequence: CASSYSGWMNTEAFF. The V and J genes are TRBV6-5 and TRBJ1-1; D unclear. In germline, CDR1 is MNHEY, CDR2 SVGAGI. Trimming took 0 bases from V and 0 from J, leaving 8 bases between them. This CDR3 is 15 amino acids long.

V is TRBV14 and J is TRBJ1-2; no definite D call. The CDR3 contains 14 residues. Germline assignment: CDR1 SGHDN and CDR2 FVKESK. V lost 1 base to trimming and J lost 8 bases, with 14 bases between them. The CDR3 DNA sequence: TGTGCCAGCAGCCAAGGAAGTGGGTGGGCCGGCTACACCTTC. Amino acids: CASSQGSGWAGYTF.

J is TRBJ1-2 and V is TRBV11-3; the match to TRBD1 covers 11 bases. This CDR3 comprises 16 residues. J gave up 7 bases and V 5 bases, and 12 bases lay outside the gene matches. Germline V gene sequence: CDR1 SGHNT, CDR2 YENEEA. The CDR3 DNA is TGTGCCAGCAGCCTTAGCGGCTGGACAGGGGGCTCTGGCTACACCTTC. The encoded protein is CASSLSGWTGGSGYTF.

This chain connects TRBV15 to TRBJ2-7; 7 nucleotides line up with TRBD2. J gave up 4 bases and V 6 bases, and 9 bases lay outside the gene matches. This CDR3 has 14 amino acids. Germline CDR1 reads LNHNV; CDR2 reads YYDKDF (reference sequence). This CDR3 is CATSVGRALYEQYF. Written as DNA, the CDR3 is TGTGCCACCAGTGTAGGGAGGGCCCTATACGAGCAGTACTTC.